The sequence of this TCR beta chain was determined in a study of T-cell memory formation after mild COVID-19. General study findings and limits: Clones that contracted from day 15 to 85 were balanced CD4/CD8, while later expanders leaned CD4+. What remained unconfirmed was the SARS-CoV-2 specificity of second-wave clones peaking on day 37.

Each CDR3 protein is one row after TCRdb ran MiXCR on the 5' RACE reads. The sample consists of 550,000 to 650,000 distinct CDR3 sequences, roughly a sixth of them appearing once. The ends were cut back, 1 base at V and 8 bases at J, with 10 bases in the middle. CDR1 and CDR2 (germline): SGHRS, YFSETQ. The CDR3 runs to 14 residues. This clonotype was observed a few times. The antigen remains unidentified. The rearrangement joins TRBV5-1 to TRBJ1-6, with D possibly TRBD1 on 6 matching bases. This receptor was obtained from an adult woman who had mild COVID-19 (a few samples of this study predate the infection). Cell type and time point are not known. The sequencing sample was made of PBMCs or a T cell subset sorted from them (not recorded which). The CDR3 DNA is TGCGCCAGCAGCTTGTTCGCAGGGGATTCACCCCTCCACTTT. It is translated as CASSLFAGDSPLHF. Using reference TRBV5-1 and TRBJ1-6 for the parts outside the CDR3, the full variable domain is KAGVTQTPRYLIKTRGQQVTLSCSPISGHRSVSWYQQTPGQGLQFLFEYFSETQRNKGNFPGRFSGRQFSNSRSEMNVSTLELGDSALYLCASSLFAGDSPLHFGNGTRLTVT.